This is a list of T cell receptor beta chains from one sample in a study of blood T cell repertoires in COVID-19. Sequencing used immunoSEQ multiplex PCR; TCRdb keeps in-frame clones, though not all of them. The table lists 120,000 or so clones, 76% of them singletons. Sequenced: peripheral blood. The receptors here all came from a woman over 75 with acute or convalescent COVID-19. CDR3s include the opening cysteine and the closing phenylalanine or tryptophan. A D gene is named only where the DNA matches it firmly. For some rows the clone size is stated as once, few or many, or as a class when expanded; others skip it.

V gene: TRBV7-3; clone size: once; J gene: TRBJ1-3; D gene: TRBD1; CDR3 protein: CASSRRTGFGNTIYF; CDR3 DNA: TGTGCCAGCAGCAGGCGGACAGGCTTTGGAAACACCATATATTTT
V gene: TRBV30; clone size: .; J gene: TRBJ1-3; D gene: .; CDR3 protein: CAWRVGSGNTIYF; CDR3 DNA: TGTGCCTGGAGAGTCGGCTCTGGAAACACCATATATTTT
V gene: TRBV27; clone size: .; J gene: TRBJ1-2; D gene: TRBD1; CDR3 protein: CASSPGQGGENYGYTF; CDR3 DNA: TGTGCCAGCAGTCCGGGACAGGGTGGGGAAAACTATGGCTACACCTTC
V gene: TRBV5-1; clone size: .; J gene: TRBJ1-5; D gene: .; CDR3 protein: CASSLGDPGGNQPQHF; CDR3 DNA: TGCGCCAGCAGCTTGGGAGACCCGGGAGGCAATCAGCCCCAGCATTTT
V gene: TRBV7-3; clone size: .; J gene: TRBJ2-1; D gene: TRBD2; CDR3 protein: CASSRVGLAGAISSYNEQFF; CDR3 DNA: TGTGCCAGCAGCCGTGTGGGGCTAGCGGGGGCCATAAGCTCCTACAATGAGCAGTTCTTC
V gene: TRBV6-5; clone size: .; J gene: TRBJ2-7; D gene: TRBD2; CDR3 protein: CASSSLAGDSRQYF; CDR3 DNA: TGTGCCAGCAGTTCACTAGCGGGGGACTCTCGGCAGTACTTC
V gene: TRBV30; clone size: many; J gene: TRBJ1-1; D gene: .; CDR3 protein: CAWSLQGAEAFF; CDR3 DNA: TGTGCCTGGAGTCTGCAGGGCGCTGAAGCTTTCTTT
V gene: TRBV11-2; clone size: .; J gene: TRBJ2-3; D gene: .; CDR3 protein: CASRLHRGDTQYF; CDR3 DNA: TGTGCCAGCAGACTCCATCGCGGGGATACGCAGTATTTT
V gene: TRBV6-5; clone size: .; J gene: TRBJ2-1; D gene: .; CDR3 protein: CASSPPGGWEQFF; CDR3 DNA: TGTGCCAGCAGCCCCCCCGGGGGTTGGGAGCAGTTCTTC
V gene: TRBV18; clone size: .; J gene: TRBJ2-1; D gene: .; CDR3 protein: CASSPEQGGPFF; CDR3 DNA: TGTGCCAGCTCACCCGAACAGGGGGGGCCGTTCTTC
V gene: TRBV5-4; clone size: .; J gene: TRBJ1-2; D gene: .; CDR3 protein: CASSRRRGESSGYTF; CDR3 DNA: TGTGCCAGCAGCCGGCGACGGGGGGAGTCGTCTGGCTACACCTTC
V gene: TRBV5-1; clone size: .; J gene: TRBJ2-2; D gene: TRBD2; CDR3 protein: CASSNAGGDTGELFF; CDR3 DNA: TGCGCCAGCAGCAATGCGGGGGGAGACACCGGGGAGCTGTTTTTT
V gene: TRBV15; clone size: few; J gene: TRBJ1-1; D gene: .; CDR3 protein: CATSYDRNTEAFF; CDR3 DNA: TGTGCCACCAGCTACGACAGAAACACTGAAGCTTTCTTT
V gene: TRBV7-9; clone size: .; J gene: TRBJ2-7; D gene: .; CDR3 protein: CASSLVAREQYF; CDR3 DNA: TGTGCCAGCAGCTTGGTGGCCCGCGAGCAGTACTTC
V gene: TRBV18; clone size: .; J gene: TRBJ1-4; D gene: TRBD1; CDR3 protein: CASSPGTGGTNEKLFF; CDR3 DNA: TGTGCCAGCTCACCAGGGACAGGGGGAACTAATGAAAAACTGTTTTTT